The 8 T cell receptor beta chains below were found in one sample sequenced in a study of Ad26.COV2.S vaccination and SARS-CoV-2 variants. The repertoire was sequenced with immunoSEQ multiplex PCR; TCRdb's copy has only in-frame clones and lacks some. The table records approximately 300,000 clones, 86% of them present only once. Treatment denoted: approximately 18 received Ad26.COV2.S at low or high dose, single or two shots; roughly five received placebo; per-sample allocation not given. At day 63 after the first vaccine or placebo injection, samples were drawn. Sequences were derived from peripheral blood, sampled in a trial of Ad26.COV2.S vaccine versus placebo. The receptors originated from a person between 18 and 60 years old who received the Ad26.COV2.S COVID-19 vaccine or a placebo.

The gene calls are TRBV3-1 (or the pseudogene TRBV3-2) and TRBJ2-3; 7 nucleotides agree with TRBD2. After removal of 0 bases from V and 3 bases from J, the junction contained 6 bases not matched to a gene. CDR3 length: 16 amino acids. In germline, CDR1 is LGHDT, CDR2 YNNKEL (reference sequence). The CDR3 protein is CASSQDQGLRTDTQYF. In DNA, the CDR3 is TGTGCCAGCAGCCAAGATCAGGGACTACGTACAGATACGCAGTATTTT.

The CDR3 loop is CASSLVASGGVFGEQFF. The CDR3 bases are TGTGCCAGCAGCTTAGTCGCTAGCGGGGGGGTGTTCGGTGAGCAGTTCTTC. The V call is TRBV7-2, the J call TRBJ2-1; 12 nucleotides line up with TRBD2. Germline V gene lookup returns CDR1 SGHTA and CDR2 FQGNSA. This CDR3 contains 17 residues. V lost 1 base, J lost 9 bases, and 10 bases stayed unmatched.

The rearrangement links TRBV7-8 to TRBJ1-1; D ambiguous. V lost 4 bases, J lost 1 base, and 16 bases lay in between. The CDR3 consists of 16 residues. CDR1 is SGHVS, CDR2 FQNEAQ, per germline. The CDR3 region has the DNA TGTGCCAGCAGCTCCCGATTGTGGCAGGAGAACACTGAAGCTTTCTTT. It encodes CASSSRLWQENTEAFF.

The chain combines TRBV5-1 with TRBJ2-5; D is uncertain. This CDR3 is 14 amino acids long. V was pared by 4 bases and J by 3 bases, with 13 bases between. Germline assignment: CDR1 SGHRS and CDR2 YFSETQ. The CDR3 protein is CASSVGPAKETQYF. The CDR3 DNA is TGCGCCAGCAGCGTCGGGCCAGCAAAAGAGACCCAGTACTTC.

The V call is TRBV5-1, the J call TRBJ2-2; D ambiguous. The length of the CDR3 is 13 residues. Germline V gives CDR1 SGHRS, CDR2 YFSETQ. Trimming stripped 3 bases from V and 4 bases from J, with 7 bases between. This chain's CDR3 is CASSSTTTGELFF. DNA of the CDR3: TGCGCCAGCAGCTCGACCACCACCGGGGAGCTGTTTTTT.

The chain uses TRBV27 and TRBJ2-2; 8 positions agree with TRBD1. The CDR3 is made up of 17 amino acids. Per the germline V gene, CDR1 is MNHEY and CDR2 is SMNVEV (reference sequence). The trim removed 5 bases at V and 6 bases at J, leaving 14 bases unmatched. The CDR3 protein is CASSPLPDRDLPGELFF. For the CDR3, the DNA is TGTGCCAGCAGTCCACTCCCGGACAGGGACCTTCCCGGGGAGCTGTTTTTT.

The J gene is TRBJ1-2, the V gene TRBV7-8; possibly TRBD1 for D (5 bases). V was shortened by 1 base and J by 2 bases, with 8 bases between the two germline ends. This CDR3 has 14 residues. The V gene's germline CDR1 is SGHVS and CDR2 FQNEAQ. The CDR3 DNA reads TGTGCCAGCAGCTTAGAAGACAGAAACTATGGCTACACCTTC. This gives the protein CASSLEDRNYGYTF.

The gene calls are TRBV20-1 and TRBJ2-5; D is possibly TRBD2 (5 bases). V gave up 5 bases and J gave up 8 bases, with 9 bases separating them. This CDR3 is 10 amino acids long. Germline assignment: CDR1 DFQATT and CDR2 SNEGSKA (reference sequence). The CDR3 spells CSALEVTQYF. For the CDR3, the DNA is TGCAGTGCTCTGGAGGTAACCCAGTACTTC.